This paragraph reports one TCR beta chain. This record belongs to a study of blood T cell repertoires in COVID-19. This table comes from immunoSEQ multiplex PCR, and its TCRdb copy is limited to in-frame clones, with some not included. The sample carries around 89,000 clones, roughly 87% recorded once. V lost 5 bases to trimming and J lost 0 bases; unmatched junction nucleotides: 9. The CDR3 extends over 16 amino acids. From germline, CDR1 is SGHNT and CDR2 YYREEE (reference sequence). This sequence was found in a man aged 45-60 years with acute or convalescent COVID-19. The sample taken for sequencing was peripheral blood. The V and J genes are TRBV5-4 and TRBJ2-3; 7 bases match TRBD2. CDR3 protein: CASSRALAESTDTQYF. The CDR3 DNA reads as TGTGCCAGCAGTCGGGCTCTAGCGGAAAGCACAGATACGCAGTATTTT.